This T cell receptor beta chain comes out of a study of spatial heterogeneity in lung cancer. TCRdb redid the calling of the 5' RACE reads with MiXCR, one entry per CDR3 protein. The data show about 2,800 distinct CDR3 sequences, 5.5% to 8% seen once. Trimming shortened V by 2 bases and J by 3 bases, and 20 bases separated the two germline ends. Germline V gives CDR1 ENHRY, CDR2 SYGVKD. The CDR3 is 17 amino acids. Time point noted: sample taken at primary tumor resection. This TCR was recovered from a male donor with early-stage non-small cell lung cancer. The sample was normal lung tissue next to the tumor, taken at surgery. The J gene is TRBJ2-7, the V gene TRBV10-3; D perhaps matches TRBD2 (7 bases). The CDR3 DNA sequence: TGTGCCATCAGTGAGCCGGAGGGGGGGAATGTAGGCTACGAGCAGTACTTC. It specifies CAISEPEGGNVGYEQYF.